This T cell receptor beta chain was identified during a study of blood T cell repertoires in COVID-19. Study-level information: Specimens from acute and convalescent COVID-19 originated in the United States, Italy and Spain. Sample material is recorded as cDNA or gDNA derived from T cells, B-cell-depleted T cells, or PBMCs.

Per the original methods: Amplified reference gene primers provided the basis for estimating nucleated cell counts. Profiled with immunoSEQ multiplex PCR; TCRdb holds only in-frame clones, not every one. V and J calls and clone size follow that table, whereas D and trimming were derived from the DNA. The profile shows 200,000 to 250,000 clones, 86% of them singletons. Material for sequencing was peripheral blood. This TCR came from a man older than 75 with acute or convalescent COVID-19.

The CDR3 DNA is TGTGCCAGCAGCTCCACAGGGGGCACAACCTACGAGCAGTACTTC. This sequence encodes CASSSTGGTTYEQYF. The chain recombines TRBV7-9 with TRBJ2-7; 9 nucleotides align to TRBD1. CDR1 SEHNR and CDR2 FQNEAQ come from the germline V gene (reference sequence). V was clipped by 4 bases and J by 2 bases; unmatched bases: 6. The length of the CDR3 is 15 residues.